This TCR beta chain was obtained from a study of blood T cell repertoires in COVID-19. Study-wide context: Acute-phase and convalescent COVID-19 samples originated in the United States, Italy and Spain.

Participants spanned ages roughly 18 to 95 years and resided in about 24 US areas. Under the authors' procedure: Cell counts per sample came from amplifying reference gene primers. Method: immunoSEQ multiplex PCR; TCRdb's copy keeps in-frame clones and lacks some. V and J calls and clone size come straight from that table; D and trimming were deduced from the DNA. The table includes 180,000 or so clones, roughly 80% detected once. CDR3 length: 16 amino acids. After removal of 7 bases from V and 1 base from J, the junction contained 12 bases not matched to a gene. The germline CDR1 and CDR2 sequences are SGHAT and FQNNGV.

The rearrangement links TRBV11-2 to TRBJ1-1, with 7 bases identical to TRBD1. This receptor was identified in a woman in her forties or fifties who had recovered from COVID-19. The specimen sequenced was PBMCs or T cells enriched from blood (not recorded which). The CDR3 nucleotides read TGTGCCAGCACCCTTGATGCAGGGGGATGGAACACTGAAGCTTTCTTT. It translates to CASTLDAGGWNTEAFF.